This T cell receptor beta chain emerged from a study of OX40 agonist ivuxolimab in advanced cancers. Sequencing was performed with immunoSEQ multiplex PCR; in TCRdb, only in-frame clones are kept and a portion is missing. The sample has about 18,000 clones, 65% to 80% seen once. CDR1 is SGHAT and CDR2 is FQNNGV in the germline V gene. The length of the CDR3 is 14 residues. V shed 1 base and J shed 0 bases, with 4 bases lying between them. This clone was seen only once. The material sequenced was CD4+ or CD8+ T cells sorted from blood, taken in a trial of the OX40 agonist ivuxolimab. This TCR was sampled from an adult with an advanced solid tumor such as melanoma, head and neck, liver or kidney cancer. The chain combines TRBV11-2 with TRBJ1-3, with D unclear. The CDR3 DNA sequence: TGTGCCAGCAGCTTAGGGGGCTCTGGAAACACCATATATTTT. This sequence encodes CASSLGGSGNTIYF.